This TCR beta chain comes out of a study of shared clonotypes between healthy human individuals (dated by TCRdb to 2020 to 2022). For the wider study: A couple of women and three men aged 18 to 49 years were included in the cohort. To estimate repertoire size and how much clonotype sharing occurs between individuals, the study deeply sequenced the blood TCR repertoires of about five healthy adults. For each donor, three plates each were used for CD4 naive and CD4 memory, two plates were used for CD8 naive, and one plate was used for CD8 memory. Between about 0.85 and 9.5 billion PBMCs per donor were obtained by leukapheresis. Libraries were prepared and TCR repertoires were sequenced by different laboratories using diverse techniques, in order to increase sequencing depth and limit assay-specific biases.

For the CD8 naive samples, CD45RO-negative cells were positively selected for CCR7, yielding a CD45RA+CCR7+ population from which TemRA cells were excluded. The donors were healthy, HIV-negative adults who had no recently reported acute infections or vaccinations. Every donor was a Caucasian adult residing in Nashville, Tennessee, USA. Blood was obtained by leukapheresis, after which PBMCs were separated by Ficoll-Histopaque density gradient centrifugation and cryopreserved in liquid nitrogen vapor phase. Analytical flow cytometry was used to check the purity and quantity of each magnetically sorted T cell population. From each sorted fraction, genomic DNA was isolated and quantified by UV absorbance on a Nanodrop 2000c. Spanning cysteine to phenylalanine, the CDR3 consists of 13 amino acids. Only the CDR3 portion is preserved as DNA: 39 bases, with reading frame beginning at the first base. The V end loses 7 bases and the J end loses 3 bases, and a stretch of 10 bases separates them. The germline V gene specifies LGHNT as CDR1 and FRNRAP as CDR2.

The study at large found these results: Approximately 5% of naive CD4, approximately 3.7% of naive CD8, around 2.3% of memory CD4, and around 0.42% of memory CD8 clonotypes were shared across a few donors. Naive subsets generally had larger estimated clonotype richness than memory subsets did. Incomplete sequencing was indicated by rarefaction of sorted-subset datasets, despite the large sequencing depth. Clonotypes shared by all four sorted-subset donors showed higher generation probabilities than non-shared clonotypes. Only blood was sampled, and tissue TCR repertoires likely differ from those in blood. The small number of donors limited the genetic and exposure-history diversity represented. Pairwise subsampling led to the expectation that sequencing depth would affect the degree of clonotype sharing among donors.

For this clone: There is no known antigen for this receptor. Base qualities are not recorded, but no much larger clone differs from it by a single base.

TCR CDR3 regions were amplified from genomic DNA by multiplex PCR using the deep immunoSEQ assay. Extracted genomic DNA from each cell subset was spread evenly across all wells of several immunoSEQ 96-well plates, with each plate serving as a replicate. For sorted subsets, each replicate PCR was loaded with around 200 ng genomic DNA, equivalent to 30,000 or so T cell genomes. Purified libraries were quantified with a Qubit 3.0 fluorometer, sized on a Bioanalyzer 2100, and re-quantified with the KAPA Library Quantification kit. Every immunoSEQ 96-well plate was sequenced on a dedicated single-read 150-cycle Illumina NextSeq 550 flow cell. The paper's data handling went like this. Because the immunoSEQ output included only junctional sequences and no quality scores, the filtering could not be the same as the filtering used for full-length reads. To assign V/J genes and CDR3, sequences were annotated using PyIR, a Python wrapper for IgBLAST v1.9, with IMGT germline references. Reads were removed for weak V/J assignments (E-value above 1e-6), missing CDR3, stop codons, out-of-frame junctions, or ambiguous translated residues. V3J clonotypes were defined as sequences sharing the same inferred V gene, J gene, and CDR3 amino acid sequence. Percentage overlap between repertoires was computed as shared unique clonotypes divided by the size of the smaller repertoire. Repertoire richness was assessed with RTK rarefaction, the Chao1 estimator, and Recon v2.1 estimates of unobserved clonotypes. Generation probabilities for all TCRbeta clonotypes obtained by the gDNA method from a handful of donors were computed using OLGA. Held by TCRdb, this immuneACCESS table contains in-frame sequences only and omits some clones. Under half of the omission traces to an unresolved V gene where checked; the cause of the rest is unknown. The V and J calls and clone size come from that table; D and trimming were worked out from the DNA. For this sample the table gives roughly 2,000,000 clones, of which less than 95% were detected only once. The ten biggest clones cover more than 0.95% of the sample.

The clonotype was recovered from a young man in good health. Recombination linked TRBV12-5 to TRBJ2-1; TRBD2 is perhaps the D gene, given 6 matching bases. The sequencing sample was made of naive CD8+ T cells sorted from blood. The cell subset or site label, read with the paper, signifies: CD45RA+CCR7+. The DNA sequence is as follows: TGTGCTAGTGAGCGCGGGAACTACAATGAGCAGTTCTTC. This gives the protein CASERGNYNEQFF.